These T cell receptor beta chains were read from a single sample in a study of neoadjuvant anti-PD-1 for oral cavity cancer. The assay was immunoSEQ multiplex PCR, and TCRdb's table has in-frame clones only and misses some. The sample carries fewer than 20,000 clones, about 60% recorded once. This sample comprised PBMCs, obtained before nivolumab (anti-PD-1) treatment. These TCRs come from a person aged 40 to 85 with oral cavity squamous cell carcinoma. The CDR3 runs from the conserved cysteine through the conserved F or W. The D gene is left open where the match is weak. Some rows mark clone size as missing; the rest say once, few, many or name a class of expanded clone.

D	V	size	J	DNA	CDR3
.	TRBV19	few	TRBJ2-7	TGTGCCAGTAGTAGCTACAAGGACAGACACGAGCAGTACTTC	CASSSYKDRHEQYF
TRBD2	TRBV11-2	.	TRBJ2-7	TGTGCCAGCAGCTCACAACTAGCGGGTTTAGTCAACGAGCAGTACTTC	CASSSQLAGLVNEQYF
TRBD1	TRBV5-1	.	TRBJ2-3	TGCGCCAGCAGCTTAGGGACAGGGGCCGGTCCAGATACGCAGTATTTT	CASSLGTGAGPDTQYF
TRBD1	TRBV27	.	TRBJ2-7	TGTGCCAGCAGTCTACAGGGGTCCTACGAGCAGTACTTC	CASSLQGSYEQYF
.	TRBV6-5	.	TRBJ1-1	TGTGCCAGCAGCGCTCCTGGAAGGAGAACTGAAGCTTTCTTT	CASSAPGRRTEAFF
.	TRBV6-5	.	TRBJ2-3	TGTGCCAGCAGGAGGGGGGGCACAGATACGCAGTATTTT	CASRRGGTDTQYF
.	TRBV7-6	.	TRBJ2-3	TGTGCCAGCAGCTTAGCCCAGGGATTGTTCAGTGATACGCAGTATTTT	CASSLAQGLFSDTQYF
.	TRBV20-1	.	TRBJ2-3	TGCAGTGCTCCCCAGCGGAATACGCAGTATTTT	CSAPQRNTQYF
.	TRBV20-1	.	TRBJ2-5	TGCAGTGCTAGTGGAGAGACCCAGTACTTC	CSASGETQYF
TRBD2	TRBV7-2	.	TRBJ2-3	TGTGCCAGCAGCTTAGGGCTAGCGGGAGGGTCGGAAACGCAGTATTTT	CASSLGLAGGSETQYF
TRBD1	TRBV19	.	TRBJ2-5	TGTGCCAGTAGTCCCGGGACAGGGTTCGAGACCCAGTACTTC	CASSPGTGFETQYF
TRBD1	TRBV19	few	TRBJ1-1	TGTGCCTCTACCGGGGGGACAGGACGTGTGGACACTGAAGCTTTCTTT	CASTGGTGRVDTEAFF